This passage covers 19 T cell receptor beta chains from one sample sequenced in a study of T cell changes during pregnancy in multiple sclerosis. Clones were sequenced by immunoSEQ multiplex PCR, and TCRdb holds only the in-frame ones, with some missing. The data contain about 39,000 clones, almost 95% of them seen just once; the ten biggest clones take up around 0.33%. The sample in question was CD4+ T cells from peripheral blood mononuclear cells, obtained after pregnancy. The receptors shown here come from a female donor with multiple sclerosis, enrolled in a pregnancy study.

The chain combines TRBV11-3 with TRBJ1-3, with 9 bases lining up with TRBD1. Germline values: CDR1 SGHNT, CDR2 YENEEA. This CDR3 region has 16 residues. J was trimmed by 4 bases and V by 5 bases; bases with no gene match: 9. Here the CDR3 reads CASSATGGLGGNTIYF. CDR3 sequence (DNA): TGTGCCAGCAGCGCAACAGGGGGCCTCGGAGGAAACACCATATATTTT.

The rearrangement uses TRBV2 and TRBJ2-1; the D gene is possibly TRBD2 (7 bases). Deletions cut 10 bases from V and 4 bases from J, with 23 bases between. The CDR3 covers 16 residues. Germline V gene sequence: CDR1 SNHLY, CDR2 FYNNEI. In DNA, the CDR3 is TGTGCCACCACGAAAGCCGGCGGGGGCCCTTACAATGAGCAGTTCTTC. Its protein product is CATTKAGGGPYNEQFF.

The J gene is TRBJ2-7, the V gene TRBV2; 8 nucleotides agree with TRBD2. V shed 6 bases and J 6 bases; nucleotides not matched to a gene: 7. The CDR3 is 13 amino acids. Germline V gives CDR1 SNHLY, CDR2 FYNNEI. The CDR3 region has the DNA TGTGCCAGCAGCGCCATGGCGGGGGGCGAGCAGTACTTC. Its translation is CASSAMAGGEQYF.

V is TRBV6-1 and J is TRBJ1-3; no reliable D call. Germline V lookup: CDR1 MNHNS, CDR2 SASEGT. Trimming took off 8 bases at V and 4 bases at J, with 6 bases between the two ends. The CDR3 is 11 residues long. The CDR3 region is CASAAGNTIYF. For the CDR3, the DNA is TGTGCCAGCGCGGCAGGAAACACCATATATTTT.

CDR3 region: CASSLTGEGNQPQHF. The DNA for the CDR3 is TGTGCCAGCAGTTTAACAGGAGAGGGCAATCAGCCCCAGCATTTT. The V and J genes are TRBV28 and TRBJ1-5, with a weak D call TRBD1 (5 bases). The V and J ends lost 2 bases and 2 bases respectively, with 10 bases between them. CDR3 length: 15 amino acids. The V gene's germline CDR1 is MDHEN and CDR2 SYDVKM.

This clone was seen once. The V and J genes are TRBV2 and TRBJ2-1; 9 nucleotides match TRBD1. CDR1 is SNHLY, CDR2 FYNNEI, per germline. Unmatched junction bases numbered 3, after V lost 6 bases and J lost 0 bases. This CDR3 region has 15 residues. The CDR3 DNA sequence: TGTGCCAGCAGAGCGACAGGGGGCTCCTACAATGAGCAGTTCTTC. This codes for CASRATGGSYNEQFF. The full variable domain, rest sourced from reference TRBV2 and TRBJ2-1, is EPEVTQTPSHQVTQMGQEVILRCVPISNHLYFYWYRQILGQKVEFLVSFYNNEISEKSEIFDDQFSVERPDGSNFTLKIRSTKLEDSAMYFCASRATGGSYNEQFFGPGTRLTVL.

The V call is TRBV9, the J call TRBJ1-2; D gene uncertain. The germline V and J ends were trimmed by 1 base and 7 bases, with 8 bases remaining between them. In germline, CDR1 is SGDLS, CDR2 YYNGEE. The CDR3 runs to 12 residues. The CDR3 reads CASSVPSIGYTF. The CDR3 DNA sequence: TGTGCCAGCAGCGTACCTTCTATTGGCTACACCTTC.

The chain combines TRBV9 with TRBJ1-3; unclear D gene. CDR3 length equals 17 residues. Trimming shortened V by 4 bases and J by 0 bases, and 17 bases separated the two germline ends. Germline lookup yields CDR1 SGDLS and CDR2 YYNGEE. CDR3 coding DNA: TGTGCCAGCAGCTCGACTCCGGGGTGGCCCTCTGGAAACACCATATATTTT. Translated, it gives CASSSTPGWPSGNTIYF. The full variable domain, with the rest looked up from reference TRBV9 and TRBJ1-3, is DSGVTQTPKHLITATGQRVTLRCSPRSGDLSVYWYQQSLDQGLQFLIQYYNGEERAKGNILERFSAQQFPDLHSELNLSSLELGDSALYFCASSSTPGWPSGNTIYFGEGSWLTVV.

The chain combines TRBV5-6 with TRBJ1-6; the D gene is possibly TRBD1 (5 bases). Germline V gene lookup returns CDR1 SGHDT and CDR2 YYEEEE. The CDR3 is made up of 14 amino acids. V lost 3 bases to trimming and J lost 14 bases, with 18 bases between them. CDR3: CASSWRGPGTTLHF. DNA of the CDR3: TGTGCCAGCAGCTGGAGGGGTCCCGGGACTACCCTCCACTTT.

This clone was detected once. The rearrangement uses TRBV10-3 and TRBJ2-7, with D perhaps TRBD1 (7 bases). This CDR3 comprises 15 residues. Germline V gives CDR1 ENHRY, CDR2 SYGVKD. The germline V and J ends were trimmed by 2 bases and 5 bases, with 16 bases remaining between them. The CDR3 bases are TGTGCCATCAGTGAGACAGGGGTCTCGGGAGACGAGCAGTACTTC. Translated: CAISETGVSGDEQYF.

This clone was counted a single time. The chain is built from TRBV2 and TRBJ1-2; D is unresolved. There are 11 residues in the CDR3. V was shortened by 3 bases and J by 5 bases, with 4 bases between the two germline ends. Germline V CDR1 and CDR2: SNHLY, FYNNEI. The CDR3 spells CASSDEYGYTF. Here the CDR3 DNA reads TGTGCCAGCAGTGACGAGTATGGCTACACCTTC.

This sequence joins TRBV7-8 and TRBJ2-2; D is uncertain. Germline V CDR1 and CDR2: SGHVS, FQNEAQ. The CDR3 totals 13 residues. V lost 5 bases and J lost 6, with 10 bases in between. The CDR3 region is CASSIDGAGELFF. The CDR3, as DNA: TGTGCCAGCAGCATAGACGGTGCCGGGGAGCTGTTTTTT.

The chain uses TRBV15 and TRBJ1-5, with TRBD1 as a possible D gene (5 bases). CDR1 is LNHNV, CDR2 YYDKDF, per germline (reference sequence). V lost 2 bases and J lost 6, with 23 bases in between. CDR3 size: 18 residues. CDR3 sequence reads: CATSRMTTGGGISQPQHF. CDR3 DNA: TGTGCCACCAGCAGAATGACAACCGGTGGGGGGATTAGTCAGCCCCAGCATTTT.

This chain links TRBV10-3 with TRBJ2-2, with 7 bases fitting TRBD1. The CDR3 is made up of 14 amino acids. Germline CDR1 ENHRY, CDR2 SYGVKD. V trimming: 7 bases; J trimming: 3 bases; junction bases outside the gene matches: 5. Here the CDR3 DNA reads TGTGCCATCAAGGGGGCGCGGGACACCGGGGAGCTGTTTTTT. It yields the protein CAIKGARDTGELFF.

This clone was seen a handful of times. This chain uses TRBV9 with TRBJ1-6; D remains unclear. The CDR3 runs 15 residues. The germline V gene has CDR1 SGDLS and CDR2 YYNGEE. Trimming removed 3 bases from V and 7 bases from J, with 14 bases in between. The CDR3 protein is CASSAAGGWNSPLHF. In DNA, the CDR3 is TGTGCCAGCAGCGCAGCTGGAGGGTGGAATTCACCCCTCCACTTT.

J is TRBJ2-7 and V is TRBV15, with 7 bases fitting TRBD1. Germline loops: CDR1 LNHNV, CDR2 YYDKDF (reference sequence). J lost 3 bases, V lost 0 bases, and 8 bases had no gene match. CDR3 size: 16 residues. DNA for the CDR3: TGTGCCACCAGCAGAGAGCCGGGACAGCTAGGCTACGAGCAGTACTTC. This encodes CATSREPGQLGYEQYF.

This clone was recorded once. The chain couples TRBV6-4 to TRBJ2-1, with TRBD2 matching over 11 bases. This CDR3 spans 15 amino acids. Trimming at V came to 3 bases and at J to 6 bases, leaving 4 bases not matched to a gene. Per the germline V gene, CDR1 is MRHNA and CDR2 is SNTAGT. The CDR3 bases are TGTGCCAGCAGTGATAGCGGGGGGGCTTTCAATGAGCAGTTCTTC. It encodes CASSDSGGAFNEQFF.

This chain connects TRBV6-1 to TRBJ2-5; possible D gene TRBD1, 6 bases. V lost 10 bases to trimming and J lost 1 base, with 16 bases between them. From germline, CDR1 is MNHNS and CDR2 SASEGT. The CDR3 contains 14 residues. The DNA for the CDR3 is TGTGCCACTCAGGGGTCCAGGACCCAAGAGACCCAGTACTTC. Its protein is CATQGSRTQETQYF.

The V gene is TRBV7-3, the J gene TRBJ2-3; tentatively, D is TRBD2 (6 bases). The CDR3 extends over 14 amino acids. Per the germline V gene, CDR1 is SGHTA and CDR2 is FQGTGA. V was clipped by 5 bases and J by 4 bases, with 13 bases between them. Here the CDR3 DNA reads TGTGCCAGCAGCGTGCGACTAGGTTCAGATACGCAGTATTTT. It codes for CASSVRLGSDTQYF.